A single sample gave rise to the 16 T cell receptor beta chains below, sequenced in a study of regulatory T cells in long-lasting Graves disease. Time point in this sample: newly diagnosed GD, antithyroid drugs for less than 3 months. Following extraction of RNA from PBMCs, that RNA was used to make the TCR library. Arm-PCR with iRepertoire HTBI primers amplified the CDR3 regions for these TCR beta libraries. TCRdb analysed the multiplex PCR reads with MiXCR anew, one entry per CDR3 protein. The table records approximately 460,000 distinct CDR3 sequences, about 17% of them present only once. These data also featured in a second study, about T cells in Graves' hyperthyroidism and ophthalmopathy.

The sequenced sample was peripheral blood mononuclear cells (PBMCs), obtained at new diagnosis, from a patient treated with antithyroid drugs. Receptors originate from a woman in her 30s with Graves disease.

For this clonotype: A much larger clone differs from this one at a single base, so this may be a read error. The CDR3 bases are TGTGCCAGCAGTGGGGACAACTCTGGGGCCAACGTCCTGACTTTC. Protein sequence: CASSGDNSGANVLTF. J is TRBJ2-6 and V is TRBV11-3, with a tentative D call TRBD1 (6 bases). This CDR3 spans 15 amino acids. V lost 6 bases, J lost 0 bases, and 9 bases lay in between. The germline gives CDR1 SGHNT, CDR2 YENEEA.

The chain links TRBV7-6 to TRBJ1-4; the D is unclear. The CDR3 is 14 residues long. The V and J ends lost 5 bases and 0 bases respectively, with 7 bases between them. Germline loops: CDR1 SGHVS, CDR2 FNYEAQ. The CDR3 region is CASSDQATNEKLFF. CDR3 DNA: TGTGCCAGCAGCGATCAGGCAACTAATGAAAAACTGTTTTTT. Variable domain in full (rest from reference TRBV7-6 and TRBJ1-4): GAGVSQSPRYKVTKRGQDVALRCDPISGHVSLYWYRQALGQGPEFLTYFNYEAQQDKSGLPNDRFSAERPEGSISTLTIQRTEQRDSAMYRCASSDQATNEKLFFGSGTQLSVL.

The chain is built from TRBV14 and TRBJ2-1; 9 bases are a match to TRBD2. The V gene's germline CDR1 is SGHDN and CDR2 FVKESK. V was clipped by 2 bases and J by 8 bases; unmatched bases: 7. This CDR3 has 15 amino acids. The chain's CDR3 is CASSQLLAGKHEQFF. The CDR3 coding sequence is TGTGCCAGCAGCCAACTGCTAGCGGGAAAGCATGAGCAGTTCTTC. The entire variable domain, with the rest obtained from reference TRBV14 and TRBJ2-1, is as follows: EAGVTQFPSHSVIEKGQTVTLRCDPISGHDNLYWYRRVMGKEIKFLLHFVKESKQDESGMPNNRFLAERTGGTYSTLKVQPAELEDSGVYFCASSQLLAGKHEQFFGPGTRLTVL.

The chain is built from TRBV6-1 and TRBJ2-3; no clear D. Germline V gene lookup returns CDR1 MNHNS and CDR2 SASEGT. V was pared by 6 bases and J by 2 bases, with 18 bases between. The CDR3 covers 16 residues. CDR3 sequence reads: CASSLRGRSSTDTQYF. CDR3 nucleotide sequence: TGTGCCAGCAGCCTCCGCGGCAGGTCCTCCACAGATACGCAGTATTTT.

The rearrangement links TRBV28 to TRBJ2-7; 11 positions agree with TRBD2. The CDR3 is 14 residues long. Losses at the gene ends were 6 bases for V and 6 bases for J; bases not matched to a gene: 7. Germline assignment: CDR1 MDHEN and CDR2 SYDVKM. In DNA, the CDR3 is TGTGCCAGCAGAAAACTAGCGGGAGATCGCGAGCAGTACTTC. As protein: CASRKLAGDREQYF.

A word on this clonotype: A much larger clone differs by one base, so this may be a read error. Given the absence of the conserved phenylalanine or tryptophan at the CDR3 end, a read error is likely. The V call is TRBV6-1, the J call TRBJ2-7; 13 nucleotides line up with TRBD2. V dropped 6 bases and J dropped 3; count of bases not matched to a gene: 8. There are 16 residues in the CDR3. Germline lookup yields CDR1 MNHNS and CDR2 SASEGT. In DNA form, the CDR3 reads TGTGCCAGCAGCCCGACTAGCGGGAGGACCAACTACGAGCAGTACCTC. It specifies CASSPTSGRTNYEQYL.

This clonotype turned up a few times. This chain links TRBV20-1 with TRBJ2-2; 7 bases are a match to TRBD2. The CDR3 sequence is 13 residues long. With V trimmed by 5 bases and J by 1 base, 1 base remained unmatched. The germline V gene has CDR1 DFQATT and CDR2 SNEGSKA (reference sequence). The CDR3 loop is CSAWGGNTGELFF. The CDR3 DNA reads TGCAGTGCTTGGGGGGGGAACACCGGGGAGCTGTTTTTT.

The chain uses TRBV6-1 and TRBJ2-3; D gene ambiguous. Per the germline V gene, CDR1 is MNHNS and CDR2 is SASEGT. V lost 5 bases and J lost 0, with 9 bases in between. This CDR3 contains 14 residues. The CDR3 bases are TGTGCCAGCAGTCCCTTCAAAAGCACAGATACGCAGTATTTT. The encoded protein is CASSPFKSTDTQYF.

This clonotype was found many times. The chain employs TRBV28 and TRBJ2-7, with TRBD2 as a possible D gene (7 bases). The length of the CDR3 is 17 residues. Germline values: CDR1 MDHEN, CDR2 SYDVKM. Trimming cost V 5 bases and J 2 bases, with 22 bases left between them. CDR3 sequence reads: CASSGGGPRTAAYEQYF. DNA of the CDR3: TGTGCCAGCAGTGGGGGGGGCCCGCGGACAGCGGCCTACGAGCAGTACTTC.

This clonotype was seen repeatedly, ten times or more. CDR3 DNA: TGTGCCAGCAGTGTAACAGGGGCTATGAACACTGAAGCTTTCTTT. It is translated as CASSVTGAMNTEAFF. V and J are TRBV25-1 and TRBJ1-1; TRBD1 matches 7 bases. The CDR3 has 15 amino acids. In germline, CDR1 is MGHDK, CDR2 SYGVNS. The V segment lost 4 bases and the J segment 0 bases; nucleotides outside the gene matches: 5.

This clonotype was counted only a few times. The chain couples TRBV27 to TRBJ2-3; 7 bases are shared with TRBD2. Germline V gene lookup returns CDR1 MNHEY and CDR2 SMNVEV (reference sequence). The CDR3 has 16 amino acids. Losses at the gene ends were 6 bases for V and 6 bases for J; bases not matched to a gene: 15. The CDR3 nucleotides are TGTGCCAGCAGGCCAAACCGGGAACTCGGGGGGGATACGCAGTATTTT. Encoded protein: CASRPNRELGGDTQYF.

In this sample, this clonotype turned up many times. The rearrangement uses TRBV20-1 and TRBJ2-5; possibly TRBD1 or TRBD2 for D (5 bases each). The V gene's germline CDR1 is DFQATT and CDR2 SNEGSKA (reference sequence). Between the trimmed V and J ends, which lost 5 bases and 1 base, there was a span of 17 bases. CDR3 length: 15 residues. CDR3 loop: CSAFGGSSFQETQYF. In DNA form, the CDR3 reads TGCAGTGCTTTTGGGGGTAGCAGCTTCCAAGAGACCCAGTACTTC.

On this clonotype itself: The germline gene is not matched at one end of the junction; a read error may be the cause. This chain uses TRBV28 with TRBJ1-1; D call uncertain. The germline V gene encodes CDR1 MDHEN and CDR2 SYDVKM. The CDR3 extends over 13 amino acids. CDR3 residues: CASSLPRLTEAFF. CDR3 coding DNA: TGTGCCAGCAGTTTGCCCAGGCTCACTGAAGCCTTCTTT.

This clonotype was counted many times. This sequence joins TRBV28 and TRBJ2-7, with 13 bases fitting TRBD2. Germline assignment: CDR1 MDHEN and CDR2 SYDVKM. The CDR3 is 14 residues long. After removal of 5 bases from V and 5 bases from J, the junction contained 3 bases not matched to a gene. DNA for the CDR3: TGTGCCAGCAGTCGGACTAGCGGGAGTGACGAGCAGTACTTC. This gives the protein CASSRTSGSDEQYF.

This clonotype was picked up many times. This rearrangement joins TRBV3-1 to TRBJ2-1; TRBD1 agrees at 9 bases. The CDR3 runs to 14 residues. V dropped 2 bases and J dropped 7; count of bases not matched to a gene: 3. In germline, CDR1 is LGHDT, CDR2 YNNKEL (reference sequence). The CDR3, as DNA: TGTGCCAGCAGCCAACCGGGACAGGGAAATGAGCAGTTCTTC. Protein product: CASSQPGQGNEQFF.

This clonotype was counted many times. The chain combines TRBV24-1 with TRBJ2-5; D unclear. Trimming took 3 bases from V and 3 from J, leaving 7 bases between them. The CDR3 sequence is 13 residues long. CDR1 and CDR2 (germline): KGHDR, SFDVKD. The CDR3 loop is CATSDGREETQYF. The DNA of the CDR3 is TGTGCCACCAGTGATGGTAGGGAAGAGACCCAGTACTTC.